This T cell receptor (beta chain) was identified during a study of T cells in Graves' hyperthyroidism and ophthalmopathy. Overall study findings and caveats: Separating ophthalmopathy from stable hyperthyroidism was achieved by a 13 V-J model.

Amplification of TCR beta CDR3 regions used RNA as the template. TCR CDR3 underwent first-round RT-PCR with the HTBI primer set. TCRdb ran MiXCR on the multiplex PCR reads and lists one entry per CDR3 protein. The data show roughly 510,000 distinct CDR3 sequences, with 40% to 50% seen just once and about 45% held by the top ten. This clonotype was seen ten or more times. The target antigen is unknown. Exclusion criteria comprised uncontrolled infection, other autoimmune disease, pregnancy or lactation. This receptor was taken from an adult woman with Graves' disease, either hyperthyroidism or ophthalmopathy (not recorded which). The sequencing input was peripheral blood or thyroid tissue (not recorded which).

The CDR3 reads CASSTRGIVTGGYTF. As DNA, the CDR3 is TGTGCCAGCAGCACGAGGGGCATTGTAACGGGGGGCTACACCTTC. The rearrangement links TRBV7-2 to TRBJ1-2; D may be TRBD1 (5 bases). Germline-derived CDR1 and CDR2 are SGHTA and FQGNSA. Trimming cost V 5 bases and J 8 bases, with 21 bases left between them. The CDR3 is 15 residues long.